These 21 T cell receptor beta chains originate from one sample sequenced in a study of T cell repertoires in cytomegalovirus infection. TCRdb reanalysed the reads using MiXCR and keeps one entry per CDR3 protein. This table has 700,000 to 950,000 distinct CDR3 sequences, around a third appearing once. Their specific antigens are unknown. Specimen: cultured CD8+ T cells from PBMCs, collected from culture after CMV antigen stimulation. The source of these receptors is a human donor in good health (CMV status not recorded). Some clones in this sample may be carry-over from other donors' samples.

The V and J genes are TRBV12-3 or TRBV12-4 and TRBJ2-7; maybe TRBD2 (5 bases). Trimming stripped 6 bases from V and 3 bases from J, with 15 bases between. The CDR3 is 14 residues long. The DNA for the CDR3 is TGTGCCAGCAGCCCCGGGGAATTCGGCTACGAGCAGTACTTC. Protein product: CASSPGEFGYEQYF.

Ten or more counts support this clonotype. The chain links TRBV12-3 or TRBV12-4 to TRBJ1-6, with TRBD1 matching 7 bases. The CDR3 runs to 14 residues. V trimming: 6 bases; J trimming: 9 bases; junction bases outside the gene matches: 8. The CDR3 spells CASSSDRESSPLHF. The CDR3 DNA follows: TGTGCCAGCAGCAGCGACAGGGAGAGTTCACCCCTCCACTTT.

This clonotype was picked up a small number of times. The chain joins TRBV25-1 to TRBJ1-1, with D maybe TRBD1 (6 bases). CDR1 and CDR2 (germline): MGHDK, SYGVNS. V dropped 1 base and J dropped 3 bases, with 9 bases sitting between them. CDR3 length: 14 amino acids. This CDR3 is CASSEFQGHTEAFF. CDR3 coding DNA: TGTGCCAGCAGTGAATTTCAGGGGCACACTGAAGCTTTCTTT.

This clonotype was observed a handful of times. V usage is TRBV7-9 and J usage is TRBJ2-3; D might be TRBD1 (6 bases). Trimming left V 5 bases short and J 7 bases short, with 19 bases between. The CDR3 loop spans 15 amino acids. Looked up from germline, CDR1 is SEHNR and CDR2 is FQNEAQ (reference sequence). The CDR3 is CASSLIPGHENTQYF. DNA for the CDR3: TGTGCCAGCAGCCTAATCCCGGGACACGAAAATACGCAGTATTTT.

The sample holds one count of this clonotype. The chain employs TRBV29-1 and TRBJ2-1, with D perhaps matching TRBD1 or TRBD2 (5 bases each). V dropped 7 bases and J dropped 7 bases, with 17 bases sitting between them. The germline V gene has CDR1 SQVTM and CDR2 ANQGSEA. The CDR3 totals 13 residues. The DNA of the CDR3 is TGCAGCGGAGGGTTCCTATCAGGGAATGAGCAGTTCTTC. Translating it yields CSGGFLSGNEQFF.

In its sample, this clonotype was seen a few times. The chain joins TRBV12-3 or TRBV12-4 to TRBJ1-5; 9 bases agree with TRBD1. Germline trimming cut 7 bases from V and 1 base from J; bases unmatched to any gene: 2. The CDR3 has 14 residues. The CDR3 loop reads CASTGTGSNQPQHF. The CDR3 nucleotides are TGTGCCAGCACCGGGACAGGGAGCAATCAGCCCCAGCATTTT.

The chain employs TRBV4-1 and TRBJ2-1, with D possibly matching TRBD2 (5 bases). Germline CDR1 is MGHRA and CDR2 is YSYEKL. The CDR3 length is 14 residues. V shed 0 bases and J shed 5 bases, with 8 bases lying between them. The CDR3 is CASSQDRADNEQFF. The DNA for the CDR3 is TGCGCCAGCAGCCAAGATCGAGCGGACAATGAGCAGTTCTTC.

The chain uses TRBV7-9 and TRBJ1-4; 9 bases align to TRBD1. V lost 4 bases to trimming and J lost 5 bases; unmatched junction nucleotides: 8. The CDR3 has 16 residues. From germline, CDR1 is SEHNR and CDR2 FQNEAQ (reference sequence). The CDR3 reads CASSYQVGTGNEKLFF. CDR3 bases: TGTGCCAGCAGCTACCAGGTGGGGACAGGGAATGAAAAACTGTTTTTT.

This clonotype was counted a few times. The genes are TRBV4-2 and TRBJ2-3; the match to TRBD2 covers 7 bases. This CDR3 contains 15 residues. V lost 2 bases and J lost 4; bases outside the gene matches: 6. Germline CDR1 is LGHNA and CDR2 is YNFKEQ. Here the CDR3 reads CASSQWGGGADTQYF. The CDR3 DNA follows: TGTGCCAGCAGCCAATGGGGCGGGGGAGCAGATACGCAGTATTTT.

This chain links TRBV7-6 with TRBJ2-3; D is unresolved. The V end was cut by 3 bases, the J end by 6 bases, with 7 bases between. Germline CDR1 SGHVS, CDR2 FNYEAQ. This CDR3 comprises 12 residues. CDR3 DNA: TGTGCCAGCAGCTTCGCCGTGGATACGCAGTATTTT. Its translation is CASSFAVDTQYF.

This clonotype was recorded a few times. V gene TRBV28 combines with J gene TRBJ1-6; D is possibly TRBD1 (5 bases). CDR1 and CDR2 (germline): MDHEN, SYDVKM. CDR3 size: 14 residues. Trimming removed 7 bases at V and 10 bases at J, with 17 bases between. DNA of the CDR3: TGTGCCAGCACCGCGGGACTAGGGTTATCACCCCTCCACTTT. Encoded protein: CASTAGLGLSPLHF.

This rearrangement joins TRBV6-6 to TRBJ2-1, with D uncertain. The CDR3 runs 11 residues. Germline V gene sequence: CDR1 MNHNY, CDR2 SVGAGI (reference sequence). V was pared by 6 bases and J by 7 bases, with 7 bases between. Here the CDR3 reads CASRKSNEQFF. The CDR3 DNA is TGTGCCAGCAGGAAATCGAATGAGCAGTTCTTC.

CDR3 nucleotide sequence: TGTGCCAGCCAGTACCCCGGGACAGAGAACACCGGGGAGCTGTTTTTT. Translating it yields CASQYPGTENTGELFF. The J gene is TRBJ2-2, the V gene TRBV27; 7 positions agree with TRBD1. From germline, CDR1 is MNHEY and CDR2 SMNVEV (reference sequence). The ends lost 8 bases at V and 1 base at J; junction bases unmatched: 10. This CDR3 has 16 residues.

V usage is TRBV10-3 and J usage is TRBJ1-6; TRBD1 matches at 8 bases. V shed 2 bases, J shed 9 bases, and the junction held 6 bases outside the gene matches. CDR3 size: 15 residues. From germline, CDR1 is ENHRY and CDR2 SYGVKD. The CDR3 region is CAISEPGQGFSPLHF. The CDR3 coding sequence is TGTGCCATCAGTGAGCCAGGACAGGGTTTTTCACCCCTCCACTTT.

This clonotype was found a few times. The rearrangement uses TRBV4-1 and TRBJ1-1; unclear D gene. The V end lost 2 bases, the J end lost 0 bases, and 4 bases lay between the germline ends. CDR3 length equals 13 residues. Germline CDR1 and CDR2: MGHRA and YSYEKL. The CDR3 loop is CASSQIMNTEAFF. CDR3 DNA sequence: TGCGCCAGCAGCCAAATTATGAACACTGAAGCTTTCTTT.

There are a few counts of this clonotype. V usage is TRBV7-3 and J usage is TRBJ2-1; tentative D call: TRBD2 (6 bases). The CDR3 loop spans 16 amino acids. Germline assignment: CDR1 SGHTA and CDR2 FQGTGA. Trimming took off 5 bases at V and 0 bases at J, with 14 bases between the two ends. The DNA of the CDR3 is TGTGCCAGCAGCGATCGGGGGAGCCGCTCCTACAATGAGCAGTTCTTC. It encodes CASSDRGSRSYNEQFF.

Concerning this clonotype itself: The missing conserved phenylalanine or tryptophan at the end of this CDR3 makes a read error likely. The CDR3 spells CASSFGGEGLGGYTL. CDR3 coding DNA: TGTGCCAGCAGTTTCGGAGGGGAGGGTTTAGGGGGCTACACCTTG. The V call is TRBV27, the J call TRBJ1-2, with D perhaps TRBD1 (5 bases). Trimming removed 3 bases from V and 8 bases from J, with 19 bases in between. The CDR3 is 15 amino acids. From germline, CDR1 is MNHEY and CDR2 SMNVEV (reference sequence).

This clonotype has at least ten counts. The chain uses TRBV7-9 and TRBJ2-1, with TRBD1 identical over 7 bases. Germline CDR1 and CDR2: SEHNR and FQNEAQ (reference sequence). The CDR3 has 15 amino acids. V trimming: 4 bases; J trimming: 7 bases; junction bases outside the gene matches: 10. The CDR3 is CASSSPTGAGNEQFF. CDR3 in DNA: TGTGCCAGCAGCTCTCCAACAGGGGCCGGGAATGAGCAGTTCTTC.

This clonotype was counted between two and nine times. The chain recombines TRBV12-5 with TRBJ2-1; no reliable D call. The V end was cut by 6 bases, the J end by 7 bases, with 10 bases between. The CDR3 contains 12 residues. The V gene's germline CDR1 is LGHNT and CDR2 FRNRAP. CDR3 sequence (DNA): TGTGCTAGTGGGATCGGACGAAATGAGCAGTTCTTC. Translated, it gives CASGIGRNEQFF.

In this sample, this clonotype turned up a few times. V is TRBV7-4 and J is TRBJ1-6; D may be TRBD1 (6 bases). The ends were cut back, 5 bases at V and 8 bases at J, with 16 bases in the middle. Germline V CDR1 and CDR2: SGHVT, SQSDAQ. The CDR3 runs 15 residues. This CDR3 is CASSPPGGRDSPLHF. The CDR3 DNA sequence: TGTGCCAGCAGCCCCCCGGGGGGGCGGGATTCACCCCTCCACTTT.

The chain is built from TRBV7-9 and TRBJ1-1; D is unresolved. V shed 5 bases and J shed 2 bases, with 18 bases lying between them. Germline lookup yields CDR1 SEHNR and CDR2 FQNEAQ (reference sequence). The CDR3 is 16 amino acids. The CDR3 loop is CASSPPTASLNTEAFF. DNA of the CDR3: TGTGCCAGCAGCCCACCGACGGCCTCCTTAAACACTGAAGCTTTCTTT.